This TCR beta chain was found in a study of neurological immune-mediated disorders. Losses at the gene ends were 3 bases for V and 5 bases for J; bases not matched to a gene: 3. From germline, CDR1 is SGHDT and CDR2 YYEEEE. The CDR3 runs to 16 residues. TCRdb re-called the 5' RACE reads through MiXCR, storing one row per CDR3 protein. The sample yields 70,000 or so distinct CDR3 sequences, around 5.2% seen once. The sample holds many counts of this clonotype. This chain uses TRBV5-6 with TRBJ2-1; 15 bases map to TRBD2. This TCR came from a woman aged 25 to 39 with multiple sclerosis. The sequenced sample was PBMCs. In DNA, the CDR3 is TGTGCCAGCAGCTCGGGACTAGCGGGGGGACACAATGAGCAGTTCTTC. Its translation: CASSSGLAGGHNEQFF.